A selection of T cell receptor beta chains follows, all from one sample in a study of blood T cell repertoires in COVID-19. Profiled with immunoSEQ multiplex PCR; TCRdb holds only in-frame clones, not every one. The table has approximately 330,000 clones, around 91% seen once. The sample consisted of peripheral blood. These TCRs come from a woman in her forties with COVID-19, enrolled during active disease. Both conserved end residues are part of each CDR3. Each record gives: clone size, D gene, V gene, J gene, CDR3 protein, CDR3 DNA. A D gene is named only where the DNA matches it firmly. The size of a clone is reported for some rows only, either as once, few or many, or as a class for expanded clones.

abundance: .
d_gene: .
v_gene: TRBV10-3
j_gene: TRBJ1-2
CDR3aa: CAISGSGRGFDGYTF
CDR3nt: TGTGCCATCAGTGGATCTGGCAGAGGGTTCGATGGCTACACCTTC

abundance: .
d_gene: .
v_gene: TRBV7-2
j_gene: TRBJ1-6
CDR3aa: CASSLVPGINNSPLHF
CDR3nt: TGTGCCAGCAGCTTAGTCCCGGGGATTAATAATTCACCCCTCCACTTT

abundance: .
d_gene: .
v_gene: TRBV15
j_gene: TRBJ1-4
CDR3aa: CATSPAGSNEKLFF
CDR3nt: TGTGCCACCAGCCCGGCAGGGTCTAATGAAAAACTGTTTTTT

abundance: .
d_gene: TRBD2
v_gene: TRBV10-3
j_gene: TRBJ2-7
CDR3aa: CAIRGTTSSSYEQYF
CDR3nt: TGTGCCATCAGGGGGACTACCTCGAGCTCCTACGAGCAGTACTTC

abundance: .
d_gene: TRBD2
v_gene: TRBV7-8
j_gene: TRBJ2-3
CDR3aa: CASSGLAGSTDTQYF
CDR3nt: TGTGCCAGCAGCGGACTAGCGGGTAGCACAGATACGCAGTATTTT

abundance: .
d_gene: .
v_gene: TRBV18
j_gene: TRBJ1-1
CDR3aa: CASSPGLTNTEAFF
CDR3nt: TGTGCCAGCTCACCAGGACTGACGAACACTGAAGCTTTCTTT

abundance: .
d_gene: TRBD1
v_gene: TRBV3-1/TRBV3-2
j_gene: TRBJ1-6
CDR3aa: CASSQFTGGMGNSPLHF
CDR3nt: TGTGCCAGCAGCCAATTTACAGGGGGCATGGGGAATTCACCCCTCCACTTT

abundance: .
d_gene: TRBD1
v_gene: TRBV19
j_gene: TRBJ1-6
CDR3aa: CASSSTGTGNSPLHF
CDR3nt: TGTGCCAGTAGCTCCACCGGGACAGGAAATTCACCCCTCCACTTT

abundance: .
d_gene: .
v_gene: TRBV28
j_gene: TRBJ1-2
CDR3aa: CASTRRRGSGYTF
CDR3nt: TGTGCCAGCACCCGTCGGCGGGGGAGCGGCTACACCTTC

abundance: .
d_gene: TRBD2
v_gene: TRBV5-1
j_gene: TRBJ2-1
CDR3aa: CASSLDTASGGNNEQFF
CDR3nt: TGCGCCAGCAGCTTGGATACGGCTAGCGGGGGGAACAATGAGCAGTTCTTC

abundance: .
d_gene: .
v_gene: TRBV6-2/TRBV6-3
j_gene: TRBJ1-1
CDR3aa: CASSGPDRSSAFF
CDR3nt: TGTGCCAGCAGTGGACCTGACAGGTCCTCAGCTTTCTTT

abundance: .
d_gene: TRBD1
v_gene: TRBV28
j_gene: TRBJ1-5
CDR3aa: CASSYRGRGNQPQHF
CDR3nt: TGTGCCAGCAGTTACAGGGGAAGGGGCAATCAGCCCCAGCATTTT

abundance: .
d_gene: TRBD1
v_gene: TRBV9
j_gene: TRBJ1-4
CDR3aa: CASSAFGTGTLPTNEKLFF
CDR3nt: TGTGCCAGCAGCGCCTTCGGGACAGGAACCCTTCCAACTAATGAAAAACTGTTTTTT

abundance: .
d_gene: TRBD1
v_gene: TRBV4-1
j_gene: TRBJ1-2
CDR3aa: CASSQGQGDNYGYTF
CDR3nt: TGCGCCAGCAGCCAAGGACAGGGGGATAACTATGGCTACACCTTC

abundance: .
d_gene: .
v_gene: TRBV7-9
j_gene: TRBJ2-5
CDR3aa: CASSLVRGRETQYF
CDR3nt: TGTGCCAGCAGCTTAGTACGGGGGAGGGAGACCCAGTACTTC

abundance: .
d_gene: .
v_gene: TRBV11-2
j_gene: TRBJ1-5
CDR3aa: CASSLGGGYQPQHF
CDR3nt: TGTGCCAGCAGCTTGGGCGGAGGTTATCAGCCCCAGCATTTT

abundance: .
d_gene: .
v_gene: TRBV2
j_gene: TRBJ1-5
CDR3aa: CASRGESNQPQHF
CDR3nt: TGTGCCAGCCGGGGGGAAAGCAATCAGCCCCAGCATTTT

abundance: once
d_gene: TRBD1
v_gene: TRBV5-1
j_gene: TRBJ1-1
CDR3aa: CASSSSTGANTEAFF
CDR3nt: TGCGCCAGCAGCTCCTCGACAGGGGCTAACACTGAAGCTTTCTTT

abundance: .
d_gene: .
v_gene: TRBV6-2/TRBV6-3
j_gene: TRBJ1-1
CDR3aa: CASSLQGGHTEAFF
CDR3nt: TGTGCCAGCAGTTTACAGGGTGGGCACACTGAAGCTTTCTTT

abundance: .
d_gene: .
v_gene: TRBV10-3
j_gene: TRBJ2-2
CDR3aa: CAISEQENTGELFF
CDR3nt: TGTGCCATCAGTGAACAGGAAAACACCGGGGAGCTGTTTTTT

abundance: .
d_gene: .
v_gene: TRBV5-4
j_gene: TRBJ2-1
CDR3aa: CASSLNSGRVQNEQFF
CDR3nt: TGTGCCAGCAGCTTGAATTCGGGCAGGGTACAGAATGAGCAGTTCTTC

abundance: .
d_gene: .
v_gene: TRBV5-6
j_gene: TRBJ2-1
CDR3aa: CASSLLHEQFF
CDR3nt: TGTGCCAGCAGCTTGCTCCATGAGCAGTTCTTC